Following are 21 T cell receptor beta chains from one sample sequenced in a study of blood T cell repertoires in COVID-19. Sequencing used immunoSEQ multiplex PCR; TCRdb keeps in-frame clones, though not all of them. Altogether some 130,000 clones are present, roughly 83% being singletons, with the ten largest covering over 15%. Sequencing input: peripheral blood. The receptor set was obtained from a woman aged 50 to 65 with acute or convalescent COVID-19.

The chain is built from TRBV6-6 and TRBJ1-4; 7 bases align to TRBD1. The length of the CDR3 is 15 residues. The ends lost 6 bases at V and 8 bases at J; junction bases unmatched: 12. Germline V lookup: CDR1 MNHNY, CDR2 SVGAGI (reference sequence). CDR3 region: CASSPLDREREKLFF. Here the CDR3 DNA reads TGTGCCAGCAGCCCCCTCGACAGGGAAAGAGAAAAACTGTTTTTT.

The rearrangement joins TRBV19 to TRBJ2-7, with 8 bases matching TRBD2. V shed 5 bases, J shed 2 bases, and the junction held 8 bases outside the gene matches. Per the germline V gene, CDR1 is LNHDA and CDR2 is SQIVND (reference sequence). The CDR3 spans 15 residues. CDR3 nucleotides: TGTGCCAGTAGTGTCTCCCAGCGGGGGACCTACGAGCAGTACTTC. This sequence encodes CASSVSQRGTYEQYF.

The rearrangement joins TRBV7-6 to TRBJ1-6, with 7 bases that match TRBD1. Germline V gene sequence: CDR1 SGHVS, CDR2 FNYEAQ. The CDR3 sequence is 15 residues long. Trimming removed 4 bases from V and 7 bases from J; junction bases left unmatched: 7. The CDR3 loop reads CASSSEGAGNSPLHF. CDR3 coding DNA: TGTGCCAGCAGCTCAGAGGGGGCAGGGAATTCACCCCTCCACTTT.

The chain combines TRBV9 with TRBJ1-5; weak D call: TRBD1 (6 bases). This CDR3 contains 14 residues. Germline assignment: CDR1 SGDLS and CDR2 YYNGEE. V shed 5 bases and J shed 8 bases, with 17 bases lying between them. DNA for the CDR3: TGTGCCAGCAGTGGGGGTACAGGGAGCAAGCCCCAGCATTTT. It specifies CASSGGTGSKPQHF.

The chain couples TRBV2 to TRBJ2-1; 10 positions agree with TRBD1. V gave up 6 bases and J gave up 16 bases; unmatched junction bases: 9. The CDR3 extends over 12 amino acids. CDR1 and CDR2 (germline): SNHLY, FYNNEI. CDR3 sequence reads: CASRYRGQGNFF. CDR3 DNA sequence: TGTGCCAGCAGGTATCGGGGACAGGGGAATTTCTTC.

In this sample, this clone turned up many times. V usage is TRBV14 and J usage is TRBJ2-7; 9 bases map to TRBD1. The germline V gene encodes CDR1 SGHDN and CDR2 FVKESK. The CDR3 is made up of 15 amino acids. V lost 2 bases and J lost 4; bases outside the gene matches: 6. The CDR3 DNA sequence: TGTGCCAGCAGCCAACCCGGGACAGGGACTTACGAGCAGTACTTC. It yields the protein CASSQPGTGTYEQYF.

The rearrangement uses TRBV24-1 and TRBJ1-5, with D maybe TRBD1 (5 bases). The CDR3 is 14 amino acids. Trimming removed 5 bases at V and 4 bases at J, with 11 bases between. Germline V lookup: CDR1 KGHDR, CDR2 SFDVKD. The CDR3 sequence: CATSAGQGNQPQHF. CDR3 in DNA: TGTGCCACCAGTGCCGGCCAGGGTAATCAGCCCCAGCATTTT.

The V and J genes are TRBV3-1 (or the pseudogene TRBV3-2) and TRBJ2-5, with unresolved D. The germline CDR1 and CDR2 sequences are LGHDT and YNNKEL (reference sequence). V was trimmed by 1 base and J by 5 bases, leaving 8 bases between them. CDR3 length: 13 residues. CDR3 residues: CASSQGLRETQYF. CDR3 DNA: TGTGCCAGCAGCCAAGGATTGAGGGAGACCCAGTACTTC.

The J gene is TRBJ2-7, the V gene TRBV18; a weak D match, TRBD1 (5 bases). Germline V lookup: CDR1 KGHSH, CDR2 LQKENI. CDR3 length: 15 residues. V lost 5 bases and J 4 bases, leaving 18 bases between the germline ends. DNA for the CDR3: TGTGCCAGCTCAACAAAAGCGCAGGGATTGTACGAGCAGTACTTC. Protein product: CASSTKAQGLYEQYF.

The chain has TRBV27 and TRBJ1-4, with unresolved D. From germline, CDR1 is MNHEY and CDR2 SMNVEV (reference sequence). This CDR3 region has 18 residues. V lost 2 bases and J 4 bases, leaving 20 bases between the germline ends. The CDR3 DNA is TGTGCCAGCAGTTTAGAAGCGATCAGGCCGGGAAGTAATGAAAAACTGTTTTTT. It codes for CASSLEAIRPGSNEKLFF.

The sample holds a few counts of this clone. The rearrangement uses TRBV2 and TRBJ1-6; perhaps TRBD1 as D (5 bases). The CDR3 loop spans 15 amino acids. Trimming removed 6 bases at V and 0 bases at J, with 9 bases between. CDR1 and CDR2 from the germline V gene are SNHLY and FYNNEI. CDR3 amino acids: CASRQESSYNSPLHF. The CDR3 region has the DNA TGTGCCAGCAGACAGGAGAGCTCCTATAATTCACCCCTCCACTTT.

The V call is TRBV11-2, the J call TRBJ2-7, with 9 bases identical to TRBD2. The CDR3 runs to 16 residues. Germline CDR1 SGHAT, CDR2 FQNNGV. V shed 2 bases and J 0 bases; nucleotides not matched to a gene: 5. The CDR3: CASSLRSTSGSYEQYF. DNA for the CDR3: TGTGCCAGCAGCTTAAGGTCGACTAGCGGCTCCTACGAGCAGTACTTC. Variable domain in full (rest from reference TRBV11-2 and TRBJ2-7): EAGVAQSPRYKIIEKRQSVAFWCNPISGHATLYWYQQILGQGPKLLIQFQNNGVVDDSQLPKDRFSAERLKGVDSTLKIQPAKLEDSAVYLCASSLRSTSGSYEQYFGPGTRLTVT.

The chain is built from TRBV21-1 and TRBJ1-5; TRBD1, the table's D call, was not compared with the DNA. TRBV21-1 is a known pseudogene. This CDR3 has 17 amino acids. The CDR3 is CASSKGQGVRLGQPQHF. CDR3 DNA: TGTGCCAGCAGCAAAGGACAGGGGGTGAGACTCGGTCAGCCCCAGCATTTT.

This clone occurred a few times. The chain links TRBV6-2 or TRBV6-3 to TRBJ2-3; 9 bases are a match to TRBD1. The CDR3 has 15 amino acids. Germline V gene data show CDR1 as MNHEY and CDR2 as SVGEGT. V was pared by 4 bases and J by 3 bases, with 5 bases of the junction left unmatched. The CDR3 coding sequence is TGTGCCAGCAGTTGGTTGACAGGGGGAACAGATACGCAGTATTTT. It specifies CASSWLTGGTDTQYF.

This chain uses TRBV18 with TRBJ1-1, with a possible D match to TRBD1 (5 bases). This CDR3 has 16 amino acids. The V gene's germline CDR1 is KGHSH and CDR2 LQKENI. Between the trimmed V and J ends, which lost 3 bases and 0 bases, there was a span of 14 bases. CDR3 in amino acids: CASSPDAAGLNTEAFF. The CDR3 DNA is TGTGCCAGCTCACCGGACGCGGCAGGGCTGAACACTGAAGCTTTCTTT.

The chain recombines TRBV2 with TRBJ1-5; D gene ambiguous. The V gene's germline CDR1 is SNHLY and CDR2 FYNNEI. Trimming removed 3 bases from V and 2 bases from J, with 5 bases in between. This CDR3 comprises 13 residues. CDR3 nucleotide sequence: TGTGCCAGCAGTGATGTCGGCAATCAGCCCCAGCATTTT. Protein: CASSDVGNQPQHF.

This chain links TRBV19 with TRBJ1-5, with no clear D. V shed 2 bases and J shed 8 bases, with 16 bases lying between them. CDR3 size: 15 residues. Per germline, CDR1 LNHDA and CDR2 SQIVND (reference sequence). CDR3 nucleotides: TGTGCCAGTAGTATAAAGCAGGTAGAAAATGAGCCCCAGCATTTT. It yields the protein CASSIKQVENEPQHF.

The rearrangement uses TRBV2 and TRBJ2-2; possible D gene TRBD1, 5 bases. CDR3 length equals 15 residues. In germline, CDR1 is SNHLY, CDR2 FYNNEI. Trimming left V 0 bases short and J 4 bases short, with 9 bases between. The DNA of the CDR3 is TGTGCCAGCAGTGAAGCAAATCAGGGCACCGGGGAGCTGTTTTTT. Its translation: CASSEANQGTGELFF.

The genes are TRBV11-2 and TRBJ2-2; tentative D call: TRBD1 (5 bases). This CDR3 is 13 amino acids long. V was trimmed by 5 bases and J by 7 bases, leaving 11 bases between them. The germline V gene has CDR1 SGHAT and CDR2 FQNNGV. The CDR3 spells CASSRGIVGELFF. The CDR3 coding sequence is TGTGCCAGCAGCAGGGGCATAGTCGGGGAGCTGTTTTTT.

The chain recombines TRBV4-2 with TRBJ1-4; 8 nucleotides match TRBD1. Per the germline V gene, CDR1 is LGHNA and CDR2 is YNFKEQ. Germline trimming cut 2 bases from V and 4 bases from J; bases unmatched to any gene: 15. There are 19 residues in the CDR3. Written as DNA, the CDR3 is TGTGCCAGCAGCCAAAAATCAGGGGGCGCGGGTCCAAATAATGAAAAACTGTTTTTT. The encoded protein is CASSQKSGGAGPNNEKLFF.

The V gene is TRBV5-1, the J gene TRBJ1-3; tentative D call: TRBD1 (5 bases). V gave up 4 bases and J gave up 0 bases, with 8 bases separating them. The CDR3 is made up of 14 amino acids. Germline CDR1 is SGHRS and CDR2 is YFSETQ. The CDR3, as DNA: TGCGCCAGCAGCGAGACAGTCTCTGGAAACACCATATATTTT. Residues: CASSETVSGNTIYF.